This T cell receptor beta chain was profiled in a study of blood T cell repertoires in COVID-19. Study background: Sites in the United States, Italy and Spain provided acute and convalescent COVID-19 samples. Sample material is recorded as cDNA or gDNA derived from T cells, B-cell-depleted T cells, or PBMCs.

V was cut by 2 bases and J by 0 bases, with 14 bases left in between. The CDR3 has 16 amino acids. CDR1 is MNHEY, CDR2 SVGAGI, per germline. Profiled with immunoSEQ multiplex PCR; TCRdb holds only in-frame clones, not every one. In the table there are about 150,000 clones, more than 85% of which are singletons. The source is a man in his fifties or sixties with active or convalescent COVID-19. The sequenced material came from peripheral blood. J is TRBJ2-7 and V is TRBV6-5; TRBD2 might be the D (6 bases). CDR3: CASSYRGRGSSYEQYF. Here the CDR3 DNA reads TGTGCCAGCAGTTACAGAGGACGGGGGAGCTCCTACGAGCAGTACTTC.